A single sample is the source of the 16 T cell receptor beta chains below, sequenced in a study of neurological immune-mediated disorders. MiXCR, applied by TCRdb to the 5' RACE reads, yields one record per CDR3 protein. The sample consists of some 66,000 distinct CDR3 sequences, roughly 3.2% of them appearing once. The sequenced sample consisted of PBMCs. All receptors derive from a man aged 40-55 years with multiple sclerosis.

This clonotype has at least ten counts. The V call is TRBV5-1, the J call TRBJ2-5; D gene unclear. Trimming removed 0 bases from V and 5 bases from J, with 2 bases in between. Germline assignment: CDR1 SGHRS and CDR2 YFSETQ. The CDR3 runs 11 residues. The CDR3 bases are TGCGCCAGCAGCTTGGCGGAGACCCAGTACTTC. It encodes CASSLAETQYF.

This clonotype was seen repeatedly, ten times or more. This chain connects TRBV5-1 to TRBJ2-5, with TRBD2 matching 11 bases. The CDR3 consists of 16 residues. J gave up 1 base and V 0 bases, and 2 bases lay outside the gene matches. CDR1 and CDR2 (germline): SGHRS, YFSETQ. The CDR3 DNA follows: TGCGCCAGCAGCTTGGCTAGCGGGGGGACCCAAGAGACCCAGTACTTC. Translating it yields CASSLASGGTQETQYF.

This clonotype was counted many times. The J gene is TRBJ2-5, the V gene TRBV29-1, with D possibly matching TRBD1 (6 bases). The ends were cut back, 2 bases at V and 1 base at J, with 11 bases in the middle. CDR3 size: 14 residues. Germline V gene lookup returns CDR1 SQVTM and CDR2 ANQGSEA. The CDR3 DNA is TGCAGCGTTGAACTATTGGACAGCCAAGAGACCCAGTACTTC. Its protein is CSVELLDSQETQYF. Looking up the rest from reference TRBV29-1 and TRBJ2-5 gives the full variable domain: SAVISQKPSRDICQRGTSLTIQCQVDSQVTMMFWYRQQPGQSLTLIATANQGSEATYESGFVIDKFPISRPNLTFSTLTVSNMSPEDSSIYLCSVELLDSQETQYFGPGTRLLVL.

Concerning this clonotype itself: This may arise from a read error, as a much more abundant clone is one base away. The chain has TRBV27 and TRBJ1-1, with TRBD1 identical over 8 bases. The CDR3 sequence is 14 residues long. Germline loops: CDR1 MNHEY, CDR2 SMNVEV (reference sequence). The V segment lost 6 bases and the J segment 7 bases; nucleotides outside the gene matches: 10. The CDR3 nucleotides are TGTGCCAGCAGCCATGGGACAGGCCTACTTGAAGCTTTCTTT. Its protein product is CASSHGTGLLEAFF.

This clonotype was detected ten times or more. V usage is TRBV27 and J usage is TRBJ2-2; 10 positions match TRBD2. Per the germline V gene, CDR1 is MNHEY and CDR2 is SMNVEV (reference sequence). Germline trimming cut 6 bases from V and 7 bases from J; bases unmatched to any gene: 5. The CDR3 is 14 amino acids. Written as DNA, the CDR3 is TGTGCCAGCAGGAGCGGGAGGGCCGGCGGGGAGCTGTTTTTT. Its translation: CASRSGRAGGELFF.

Ten or more counts support this clonotype. In DNA, the CDR3 is TGCGCCAGCAGCCCGGGACAGGGGTTATCTGGGGCCAACGTCCTGACTTTC. Amino acid sequence: CASSPGQGLSGANVLTF. This sequence joins TRBV5-1 and TRBJ2-6, with TRBD1 identical over 10 bases. From germline, CDR1 is SGHRS and CDR2 YFSETQ. The CDR3 extends over 17 amino acids. Trimming took 4 bases from V and 1 from J; bases not matched to a gene: 5. The variable domain in full, with the rest retrieved from reference TRBV5-1 and TRBJ2-6, is KAGVTQTPRYLIKTRGQQVTLSCSPISGHRSVSWYQQTPGQGLQFLFEYFSETQRNKGNFPGRFSGRQFSNSRSEMNVSTLELGDSALYLCASSPGQGLSGANVLTFGAGSRLTVL.

This clonotype has a count of ten or more. The gene calls are TRBV6-5 and TRBJ1-1; D is ambiguous. Deletions cut 4 bases from V and 4 bases from J, with 13 bases between. The CDR3 is 14 amino acids. Germline CDR1 and CDR2: MNHEY and SVGAGI. CDR3 in amino acids: CASSWTSGATEAFF. Here the CDR3 DNA reads TGTGCCAGCAGTTGGACCTCGGGTGCCACTGAAGCTTTCTTT.

This clonotype was observed many times. This chain connects TRBV20-1 to TRBJ1-1; D gene unclear. Germline V gene data show CDR1 as DFQATT and CDR2 as SNEGSKA (reference sequence). V was trimmed by 3 bases and J by 5 bases, leaving 13 bases between them. The length of the CDR3 is 13 residues. CDR3 nucleotide sequence: TGCAGTGCTAGCCCTAGGCCCTGGACTGAAGCTTTCTTT. Its protein product is CSASPRPWTEAFF.

At least ten counts were recorded for this clonotype. V usage is TRBV20-1 and J usage is TRBJ1-1, with TRBD1 matching over 9 bases. The CDR3 length is 14 residues. Germline CDR1 reads DFQATT; CDR2 reads SNEGSKA (reference sequence). V shed 4 bases, J shed 1 base, and the junction held 4 bases outside the gene matches. The CDR3 spells CSATGTGPNTEAFF. The CDR3 coding sequence is TGCAGTGCTACCGGGACAGGGCCGAACACTGAAGCTTTCTTT.

This clonotype appeared many times. The rearrangement uses TRBV3-1 and TRBJ1-1, with D hard to call. Trimming stripped 1 base from V and 5 bases from J, with 20 bases between. From germline, CDR1 is LGHDT and CDR2 YNNKEL (reference sequence). The CDR3 loop spans 17 amino acids. The CDR3 DNA sequence: TGTGCCAGCAGCCAAGTTATTAGAGGCCCCAAGGGTACTGAAGCTTTCTTT. Amino acids: CASSQVIRGPKGTEAFF.

Comments on this clonotype: Since a much larger clone is just one base distant, this may be a read error. This chain uses TRBV12-3 or TRBV12-4 with TRBJ1-1; D uncertain. CDR3 length: 12 amino acids. This chain's CDR3 is CDSSLRNTEAFF. The CDR3 DNA sequence: TGTGACAGCAGTTTACGGAACACTGAAGCTTTCTTT.

This clonotype was counted many times. This may be a read error, as it is one base from a much larger clone. This rearrangement joins TRBV10-3 to TRBJ2-7, with D uncertain. CDR3 size: 13 residues. Germline CDR1 ENHRY, CDR2 SYGVKD. V lost 3 bases and J lost 3, with 9 bases in between. The CDR3 DNA reads as TGTGCCATCAGTGAATGGGATAACTACGAGCAGTACTTC. Protein sequence: CAISEWDNYEQYF.

This clonotype was counted at least ten times. This chain connects TRBV12-3 or TRBV12-4 to TRBJ2-1; TRBD2 aligns across 13 bases. With 5 bases clipped from V and 8 bases from J, the junction kept 9 bases outside the gene matches. The CDR3 length is 16 residues. CDR3 amino acids: CASSPRLAGGLDEQFF. In DNA form, the CDR3 reads TGTGCCAGCAGTCCGAGACTAGCGGGAGGTCTGGATGAGCAGTTCTTC.

This clonotype was picked up many times. The V gene is TRBV12-3 or TRBV12-4, the J gene TRBJ2-3; 7 positions match TRBD2. The CDR3 covers 17 residues. V was clipped by 4 bases and J by 5 bases; unmatched bases: 15. This CDR3 is CASSSPPRGGGIDTQYF. The CDR3 DNA is TGTGCCAGCAGTTCCCCGCCTAGAGGCGGGGGAATAGATACGCAGTATTTT.

This clonotype occurred many times. The chain recombines TRBV6-5 with TRBJ2-7; D perhaps matches TRBD2 (6 bases). From germline, CDR1 is MNHEY and CDR2 SVGAGI. Trimming removed 5 bases at V and 4 bases at J, with 18 bases between. The CDR3 length is 15 residues. The CDR3 nucleotides are TGTGCCAGCAGTGCGTCCCCGGGACTTTTTTACGAGCAGTACTTC. This translates into CASSASPGLFYEQYF.

This clonotype was counted ten times or more. This chain connects TRBV20-1 to TRBJ1-1; 9 nucleotides align to TRBD1. V trimming: 0 bases; J trimming: 0 bases; junction bases outside the gene matches: 11. The germline V gene encodes CDR1 DFQATT and CDR2 SNEGSKA (reference sequence). This CDR3 comprises 18 residues. CDR3 sequence: CSARDPPGTGMVNTEAFF. The CDR3 coding sequence is TGCAGTGCTAGAGACCCCCCCGGGACAGGGATGGTGAACACTGAAGCTTTCTTT.